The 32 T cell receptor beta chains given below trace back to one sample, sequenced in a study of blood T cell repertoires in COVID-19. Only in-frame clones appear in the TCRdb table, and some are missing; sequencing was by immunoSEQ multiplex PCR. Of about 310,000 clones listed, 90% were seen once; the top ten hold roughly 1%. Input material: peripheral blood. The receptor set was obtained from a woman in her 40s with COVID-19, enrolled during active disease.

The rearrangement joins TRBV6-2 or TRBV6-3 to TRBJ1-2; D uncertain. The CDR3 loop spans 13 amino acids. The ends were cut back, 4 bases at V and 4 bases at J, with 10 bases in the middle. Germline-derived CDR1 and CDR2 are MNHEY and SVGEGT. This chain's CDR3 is CASSLRGAYGYTF. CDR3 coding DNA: TGTGCCAGCAGTTTACGAGGTGCCTATGGCTACACCTTC.

CDR3 nucleotide sequence: TGCAGCGTTGAGGGCACCTACACCGGGGAGCTGTTTTTT. Translation: CSVEGTYTGELFF. The chain is built from TRBV29-1 and TRBJ2-2; unclear D gene. The germline V gene has CDR1 SQVTM and CDR2 ANQGSEA. Trimming removed 3 bases at V and 3 bases at J, with 8 bases between. The CDR3 has 13 residues.

This chain's CDR3 is CASSVEGGNTGELFF. CDR3 in DNA: TGTGCCAGCAGCGTAGAGGGAGGGAACACCGGGGAGCTGTTTTTT. The chain joins TRBV9 to TRBJ2-2; weak D call: TRBD2 (6 bases). Per germline, CDR1 SGDLS and CDR2 YYNGEE. This CDR3 spans 15 amino acids. With 0 bases removed from V and 1 base from J, the gap between germline ends came to 7 bases.

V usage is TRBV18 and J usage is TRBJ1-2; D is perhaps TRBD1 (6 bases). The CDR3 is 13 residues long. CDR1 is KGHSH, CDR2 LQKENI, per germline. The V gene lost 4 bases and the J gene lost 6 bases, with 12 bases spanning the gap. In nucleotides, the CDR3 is TGTGCCAGCTCACAGGGGGTAGAGAATGGCTACACCTTC. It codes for CASSQGVENGYTF. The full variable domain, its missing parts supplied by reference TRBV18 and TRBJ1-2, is NAGVMQNPRHLVRRRGQEARLRCSPMKGHSHVYWYRQLPEEGLKFMVYLQKENIIDESGMPKERFSAEFPKEGPSILRIQQVVRGDSAAYFCASSQGVENGYTFGSGTRLTVV.

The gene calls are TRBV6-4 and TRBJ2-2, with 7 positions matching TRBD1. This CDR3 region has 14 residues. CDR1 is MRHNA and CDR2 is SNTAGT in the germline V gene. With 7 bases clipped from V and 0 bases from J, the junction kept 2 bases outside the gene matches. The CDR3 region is CASKTGPNTGELFF. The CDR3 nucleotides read TGTGCCAGCAAGACAGGGCCGAACACCGGGGAGCTGTTTTTT.

In DNA form, the CDR3 reads TGTGCCTGGAACCCGGGACAGGGGTCGAACACCATATATTTT. It translates to CAWNPGQGSNTIYF. V is TRBV30 and J is TRBJ1-3; 10 positions agree with TRBD1. Germline CDR1 GTSNPN, CDR2 SVGIG (reference sequence). The junction had 7 bases not matched to a gene; V was cut back by 4 bases and J by 7 bases. The CDR3 contains 14 residues.

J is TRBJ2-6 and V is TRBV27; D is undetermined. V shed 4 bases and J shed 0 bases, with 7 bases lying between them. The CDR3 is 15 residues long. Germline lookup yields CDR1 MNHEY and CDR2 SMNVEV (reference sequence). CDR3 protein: CASSSRSSGANVLTF. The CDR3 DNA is TGTGCCAGCAGTTCCCGTAGCTCTGGGGCCAACGTCCTGACTTTC.

The CDR3 loop reads CASSLAAARVYNEQFF. CDR3 coding DNA: TGTGCCAGCAGCTTAGCCGCGGCGAGGGTTTACAATGAGCAGTTCTTC. The J gene is TRBJ2-1, the V gene TRBV7-8; tentatively, D is TRBD2 (5 bases). The germline CDR1 and CDR2 sequences are SGHVS and FQNEAQ. The CDR3 is 16 amino acids. V lost 0 bases, J lost 4 bases, and 13 bases lay in between.

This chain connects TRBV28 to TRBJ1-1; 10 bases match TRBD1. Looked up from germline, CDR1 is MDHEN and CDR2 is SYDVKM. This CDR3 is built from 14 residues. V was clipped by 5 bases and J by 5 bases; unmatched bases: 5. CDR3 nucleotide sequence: TGTGCCAGCAGTCCGGACAGGGGGAGGACTGAAGCTTTCTTT. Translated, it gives CASSPDRGRTEAFF.

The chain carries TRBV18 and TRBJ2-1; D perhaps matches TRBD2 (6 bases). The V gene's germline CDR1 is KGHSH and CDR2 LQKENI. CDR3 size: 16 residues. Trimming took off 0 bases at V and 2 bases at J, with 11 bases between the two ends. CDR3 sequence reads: CASSPPIGRAYNEQFF. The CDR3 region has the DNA TGTGCCAGCTCACCACCTATCGGGAGAGCCTACAATGAGCAGTTCTTC.

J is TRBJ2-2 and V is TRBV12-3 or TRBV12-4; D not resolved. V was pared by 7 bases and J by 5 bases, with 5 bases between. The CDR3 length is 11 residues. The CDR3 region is CASTPTGELFF. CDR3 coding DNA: TGTGCCAGCACCCCGACCGGGGAGCTGTTTTTT.

CDR3 bases: TGTGCCAGTAGTATAGATGCAGGGGGCGCGGGAAAACTGTTTTTT. Its translation is CASSIDAGGAGKLFF. The chain uses TRBV19 and TRBJ1-4; the match to TRBD1 covers 8 bases. With 0 bases clipped from V and 10 bases from J, the junction kept 7 bases outside the gene matches. The CDR3 totals 15 residues. CDR1 LNHDA and CDR2 SQIVND come from the germline V gene (reference sequence).

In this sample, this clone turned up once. CDR3 loop: CASSPARVGEQYF. DNA of the CDR3: TGTGCCAGCAGCCCCGCCAGGGTTGGAGAGCAGTACTTC. The chain recombines TRBV14 with TRBJ2-7; tentative D call: TRBD1 (5 bases). Deletions cut 4 bases from V and 7 bases from J, with 14 bases between. This CDR3 is 13 amino acids long. Germline V gene lookup returns CDR1 SGHDN and CDR2 FVKESK.

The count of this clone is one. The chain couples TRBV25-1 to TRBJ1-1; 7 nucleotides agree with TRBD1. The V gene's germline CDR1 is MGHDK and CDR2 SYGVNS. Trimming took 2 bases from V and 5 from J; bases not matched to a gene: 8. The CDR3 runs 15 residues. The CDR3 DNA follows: TGTGCCAGCAGTGAACCGGGACAGTCGGGGACTGAAGCTTTCTTT. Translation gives CASSEPGQSGTEAFF.

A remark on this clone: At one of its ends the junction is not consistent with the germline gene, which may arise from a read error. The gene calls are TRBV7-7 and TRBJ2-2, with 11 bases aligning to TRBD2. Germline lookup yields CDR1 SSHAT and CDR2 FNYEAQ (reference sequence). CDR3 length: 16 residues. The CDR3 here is CASSLAGGANTGELFF. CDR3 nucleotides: TGTGCTAGCAGCTTAGCGGGAGGGGCGAACACCGGGGAGCTGTTTTTT. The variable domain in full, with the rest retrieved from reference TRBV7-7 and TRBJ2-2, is GAGVSQSPRYKVTKRGQDVTLRCDPISSHATLYWYQQALGQGPEFLTYFNYEAQPDKSGLPSDRFSAERPEGSISTLTIQRTEQRDSAMYRCASSLAGGANTGELFFGEGSRLTVL.

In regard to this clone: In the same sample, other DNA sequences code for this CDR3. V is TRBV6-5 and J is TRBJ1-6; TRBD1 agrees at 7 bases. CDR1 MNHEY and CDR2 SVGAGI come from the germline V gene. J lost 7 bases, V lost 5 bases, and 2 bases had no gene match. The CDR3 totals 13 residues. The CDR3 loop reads CASSRQGNSPLHF. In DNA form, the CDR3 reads TGTGCCAGCAGTCGACAGGGAAATTCACCCCTCCACTTT.

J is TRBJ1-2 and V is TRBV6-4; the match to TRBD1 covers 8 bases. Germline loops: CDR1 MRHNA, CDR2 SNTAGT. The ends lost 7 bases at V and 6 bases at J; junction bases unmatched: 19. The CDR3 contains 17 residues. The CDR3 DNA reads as TGTGCCAGCACGGCCCGGACAGGGAATTTTTTTATCGATGGCTACACCTTC. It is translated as CASTARTGNFFIDGYTF.

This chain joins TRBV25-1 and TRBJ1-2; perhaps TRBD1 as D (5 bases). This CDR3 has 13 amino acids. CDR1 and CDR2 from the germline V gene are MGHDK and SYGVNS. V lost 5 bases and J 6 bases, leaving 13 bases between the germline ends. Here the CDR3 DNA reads TGTGCCAGCAGTTTCCAGGGTTTAGATGGCTACACCTTC. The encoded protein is CASSFQGLDGYTF.

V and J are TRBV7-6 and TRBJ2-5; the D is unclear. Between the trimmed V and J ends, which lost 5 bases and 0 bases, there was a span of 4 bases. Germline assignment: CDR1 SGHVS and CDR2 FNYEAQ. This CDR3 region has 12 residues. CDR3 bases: TGTGCCAGCAGCCGGTACCAAGAGACCCAGTACTTC. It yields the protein CASSRYQETQYF.

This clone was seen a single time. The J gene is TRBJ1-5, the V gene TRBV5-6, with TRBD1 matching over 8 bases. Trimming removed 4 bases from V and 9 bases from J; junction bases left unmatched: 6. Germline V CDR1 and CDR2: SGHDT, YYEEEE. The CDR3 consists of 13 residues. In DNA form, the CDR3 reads TGTGCCAGCAGCCGGACAGGGATTCGGCCCCAGCATTTT. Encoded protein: CASSRTGIRPQHF.

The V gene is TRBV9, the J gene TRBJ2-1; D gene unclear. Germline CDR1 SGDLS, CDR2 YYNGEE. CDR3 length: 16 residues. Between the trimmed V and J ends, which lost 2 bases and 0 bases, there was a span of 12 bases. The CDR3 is CASSVGGQGSYNEQFF. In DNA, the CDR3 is TGTGCCAGCAGCGTCGGTGGGCAAGGCTCCTACAATGAGCAGTTCTTC.

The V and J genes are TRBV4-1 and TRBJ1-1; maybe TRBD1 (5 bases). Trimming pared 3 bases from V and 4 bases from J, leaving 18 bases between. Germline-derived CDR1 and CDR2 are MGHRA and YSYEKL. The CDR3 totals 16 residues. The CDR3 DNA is TGCGCCAGCAGCCAGGTAGGGGCGGGGTCCGCCACTGAAGCTTTCTTT. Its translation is CASSQVGAGSATEAFF.

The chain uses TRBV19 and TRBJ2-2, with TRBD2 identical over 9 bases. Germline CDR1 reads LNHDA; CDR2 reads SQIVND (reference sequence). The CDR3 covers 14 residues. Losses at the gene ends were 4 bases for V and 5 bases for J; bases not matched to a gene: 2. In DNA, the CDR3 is TGTGCCAGTAGTACTAGCGGGGTTACCGGGGAGCTGTTTTTT. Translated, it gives CASSTSGVTGELFF.

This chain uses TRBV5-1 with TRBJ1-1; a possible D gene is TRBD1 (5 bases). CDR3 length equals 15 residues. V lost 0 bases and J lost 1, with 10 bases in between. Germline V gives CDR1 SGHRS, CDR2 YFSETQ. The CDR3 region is CASSLAGGENTEAFF. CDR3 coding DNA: TGCGCCAGCAGCTTGGCCGGGGGTGAGAACACTGAAGCTTTCTTT.

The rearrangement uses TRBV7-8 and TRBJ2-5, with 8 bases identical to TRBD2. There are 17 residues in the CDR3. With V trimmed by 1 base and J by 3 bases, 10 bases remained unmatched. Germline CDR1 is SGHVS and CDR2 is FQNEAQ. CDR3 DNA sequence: TGTGCCAGCAGCTTAGGCCGGCCTCCGGGACTAGAAGAGACCCAGTACTTC. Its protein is CASSLGRPPGLEETQYF.

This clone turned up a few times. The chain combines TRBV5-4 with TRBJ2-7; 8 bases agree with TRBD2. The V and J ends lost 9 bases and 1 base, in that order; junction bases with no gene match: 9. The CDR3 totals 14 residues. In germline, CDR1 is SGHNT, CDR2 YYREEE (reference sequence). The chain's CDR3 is CATTPLAGSYEQYF. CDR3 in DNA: TGTGCCACCACACCTCTAGCGGGTTCCTACGAGCAGTACTTC.

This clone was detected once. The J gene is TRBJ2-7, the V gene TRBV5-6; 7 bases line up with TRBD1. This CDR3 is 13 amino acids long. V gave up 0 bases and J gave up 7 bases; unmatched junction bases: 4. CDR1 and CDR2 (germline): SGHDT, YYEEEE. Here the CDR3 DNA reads TGTGCCAGCAGCTTGGCGGCAGGGGGAGAGCAGTACTTC. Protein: CASSLAAGGEQYF.

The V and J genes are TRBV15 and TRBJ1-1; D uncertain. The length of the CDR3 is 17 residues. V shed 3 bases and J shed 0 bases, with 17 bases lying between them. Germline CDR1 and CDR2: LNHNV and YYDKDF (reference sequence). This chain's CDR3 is CATSREGGPFMNTEAFF. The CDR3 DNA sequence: TGTGCCACCAGCAGGGAGGGCGGTCCATTCATGAACACTGAAGCTTTCTTT.

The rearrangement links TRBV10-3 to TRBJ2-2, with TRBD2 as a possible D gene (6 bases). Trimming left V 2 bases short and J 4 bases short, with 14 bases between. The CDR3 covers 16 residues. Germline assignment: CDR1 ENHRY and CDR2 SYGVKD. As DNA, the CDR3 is TGTGCCATCAGTGAGAAAAGCGGGTACTCCACCGGGGAGCTGTTTTTT. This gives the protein CAISEKSGYSTGELFF.

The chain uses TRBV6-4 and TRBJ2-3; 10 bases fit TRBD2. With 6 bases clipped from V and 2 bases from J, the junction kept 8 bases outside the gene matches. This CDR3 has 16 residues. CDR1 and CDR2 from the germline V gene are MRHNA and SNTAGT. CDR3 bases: TGTGCCAGCAGAACTATAGCGGGGGGAGCCACAGATACGCAGTATTTT. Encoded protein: CASRTIAGGATDTQYF.

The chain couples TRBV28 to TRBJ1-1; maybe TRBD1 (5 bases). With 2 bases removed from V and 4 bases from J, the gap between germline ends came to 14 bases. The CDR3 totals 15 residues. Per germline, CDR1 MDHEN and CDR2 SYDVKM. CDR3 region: CASSLVGGGSTEAFF. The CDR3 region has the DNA TGTGCCAGCAGTTTAGTGGGGGGAGGGAGCACTGAAGCTTTCTTT.

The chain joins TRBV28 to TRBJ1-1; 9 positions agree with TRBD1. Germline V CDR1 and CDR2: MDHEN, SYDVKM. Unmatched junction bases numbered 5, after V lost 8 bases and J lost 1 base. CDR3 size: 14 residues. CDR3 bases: TGTGCCAGCGGGACAGGGCTGTCGAACACTGAAGCTTTCTTT. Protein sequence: CASGTGLSNTEAFF.